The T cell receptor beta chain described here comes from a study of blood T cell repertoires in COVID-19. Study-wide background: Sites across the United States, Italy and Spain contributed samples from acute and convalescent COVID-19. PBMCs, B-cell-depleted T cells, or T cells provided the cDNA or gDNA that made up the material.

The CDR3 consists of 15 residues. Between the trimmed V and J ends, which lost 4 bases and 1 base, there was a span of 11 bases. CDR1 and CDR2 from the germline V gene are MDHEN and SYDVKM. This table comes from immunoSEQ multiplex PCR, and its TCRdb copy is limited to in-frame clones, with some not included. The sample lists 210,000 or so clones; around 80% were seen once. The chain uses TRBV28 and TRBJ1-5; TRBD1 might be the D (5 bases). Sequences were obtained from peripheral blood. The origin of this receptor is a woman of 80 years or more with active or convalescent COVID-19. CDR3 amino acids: CASSWTPLSNQPQHF. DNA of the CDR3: TGTGCCAGCAGTTGGACACCTCTAAGCAATCAGCCCCAGCATTTT.